Below are 19 T cell receptor beta chains sequenced from a single sample in a study of graft-versus-host responses after intestinal transplantation. Sequencing was performed with immunoSEQ multiplex PCR; in TCRdb, only in-frame clones are kept and a portion is missing. Counted here are fewer than 90,000 clones, 94% occurring once; the ten biggest clones make up more than 0.15%. The antigens of these receptors remain unknown. Sample: unstimulated CD4+ T cells sorted from spleen or lymph node cells, taken before transplant. These receptors all come from a human donor who was the organ donor for an intestinal transplant.

This chain connects TRBV6-6 to TRBJ1-5; D gene unclear. CDR3 length: 14 amino acids. Germline V gives CDR1 MNHNY, CDR2 SVGAGI (reference sequence). Deletions cut 2 bases from V and 0 bases from J, with 5 bases between. For the CDR3, the DNA is TGTGCCAGCAGTTACAGAGATAGCAATCAGCCCCAGCATTTT. This encodes CASSYRDSNQPQHF.

This chain links TRBV5-4 with TRBJ2-2; D not resolved. V was clipped by 0 bases and J by 6 bases, with 9 bases between them. CDR1 and CDR2 (germline): SGHNT, YYREEE (reference sequence). The CDR3 covers 14 residues. CDR3 bases: TGTGCCAGCAGCTTGGTCCCGGTCTCCGGGGAGCTGTTTTTT. This gives the protein CASSLVPVSGELFF. Full variable domain (rest looked up from reference TRBV5-4 and TRBJ2-2): ETGVTQSPTHLIKTRGQQVTLRCSSQSGHNTVSWYQQALGQGPQFIFQYYREEENGRGNFPPRFSGLQFPNYSSELNVNALELDDSALYLCASSLVPVSGELFFGEGSRLTVL.

The CDR3 sequence: CAWGRATYEQYF. The CDR3 DNA follows: TGTGCATGGGGGCGGGCCACCTACGAGCAGTACTTC. The chain carries TRBV28 and TRBJ2-7; possible D gene TRBD1, 6 bases. Germline-derived CDR1 and CDR2 are MDHEN and SYDVKM. This CDR3 comprises 12 residues. Combining the CDR3 with reference TRBV28 and TRBJ2-7 gives the whole variable domain DVKVTQSSRYLVKRTGEKVFLECVQDMDHENMFWYRQDPGLGLRLIYFSYDVKMKEKGDIPEGYSVSREKKERFSLILESASTNQTSMYLCAWGRATYEQYFGPGTRLTVT.

The rearrangement uses TRBV27 and TRBJ1-5; 8 nucleotides match TRBD1. Germline CDR1 reads MNHEY; CDR2 reads SMNVEV (reference sequence). The J segment lost 7 bases and the V segment lost 6 bases, leaving 5 bases of the junction unmatched. The CDR3 runs to 13 residues. CDR3 in amino acids: CASSLRGQQPQHF. In DNA form, the CDR3 reads TGTGCCAGCAGCCTCAGGGGGCAGCAGCCCCAGCATTTT.

To note about this clone: Other DNA sequences in this specimen translate into the identical CDR3. This rearrangement joins TRBV11-3 to TRBJ2-2, with a tentative D call TRBD2 (5 bases). Germline loops: CDR1 SGHNT, CDR2 YENEEA. The CDR3 is made up of 16 amino acids. Trimming took off 5 bases at V and 4 bases at J, with 17 bases between the two ends. CDR3 sequence (DNA): TGTGCCAGCAGCCATCGACGGGGTGGGAGCACCGGGGAGCTGTTTTTT. Protein product: CASSHRRGGSTGELFF.

The chain recombines TRBV7-9 with TRBJ1-4; a weak D match, TRBD1 (6 bases). The germline CDR1 and CDR2 sequences are SEHNR and FQNEAQ (reference sequence). V lost 5 bases and J 3 bases, leaving 13 bases between the germline ends. The CDR3 has 15 amino acids. Here the CDR3 reads CASSPYRVANEKLFF. The CDR3 DNA follows: TGTGCCAGCAGCCCGTACAGGGTGGCTAATGAAAAACTGTTTTTT.

The V call is TRBV7-2, the J call TRBJ2-7; D is unclear. Deletions cut 1 base from V and 1 base from J, with 8 bases between. This CDR3 has 14 amino acids. Germline V gene data show CDR1 as SGHTA and CDR2 as FQGNSA. CDR3 DNA: TGTGCCAGCAGCTTAGGGCCGGGTTCCTACGAGCAGTACTTC. This codes for CASSLGPGSYEQYF.

This chain uses TRBV2 with TRBJ2-7; possibly TRBD1 or TRBD2 for D (6 bases each). Per germline, CDR1 SNHLY and CDR2 FYNNEI. Between the trimmed V and J ends, which lost 6 bases and 0 bases, there was a span of 15 bases. This CDR3 contains 15 residues. The DNA of the CDR3 is TGTGCCAGCAGGGGTGACGAGGGGGGCTCCTACGAGCAGTACTTC. This codes for CASRGDEGGSYEQYF.

The CDR3 nucleotides are TGTGCCAGCAGCTTAGGCGGCCAGGGTGGTCTCTATGGCTACACCTTC. It specifies CASSLGGQGGLYGYTF. The chain couples TRBV7-3 to TRBJ1-2; weak D call: TRBD1 (5 bases). Germline CDR1 is SGHTA and CDR2 is FQGTGA. The CDR3 totals 16 residues. The ends were cut back, 2 bases at V and 4 bases at J, with 17 bases in the middle.

This chain joins TRBV19 and TRBJ1-3; D is perhaps TRBD1 (5 bases). Deletions cut 8 bases from V and 2 bases from J, with 19 bases between. Germline V CDR1 and CDR2: LNHDA, SQIVND (reference sequence). This CDR3 region has 16 residues. The CDR3 loop is CASQSQVTAAGNTIYF. DNA of the CDR3: TGTGCCAGTCAATCCCAGGTGACAGCCGCTGGAAACACCATATATTTT.

The chain has TRBV6-6 and TRBJ1-4, with D possibly TRBD1 on 5 matching bases. This CDR3 is built from 14 residues. Germline V CDR1 and CDR2: MNHNY, SVGAGI (reference sequence). V was cut by 6 bases and J by 8 bases, with 16 bases left in between. CDR3 in DNA: TGTGCCAGCAGGCCCTCGGGGGGTCCCGAAAAACTGTTTTTT. This translates into CASRPSGGPEKLFF.

The chain combines TRBV7-3 with TRBJ2-6; 7 bases map to TRBD1. V was pared by 6 bases and J by 0 bases, with 8 bases of the junction left unmatched. The CDR3 runs 17 residues. Germline CDR1 SGHTA, CDR2 FQGTGA. The CDR3 protein is CASSRDSASSGANVLTF. In DNA, the CDR3 is TGTGCCAGCAGTCGGGACAGCGCTAGCTCTGGGGCCAACGTCCTGACTTTC.

This sequence joins TRBV10-1 and TRBJ2-3, with 9 positions matching TRBD2. Germline values: CDR1 WNHNN, CDR2 SYGVQD (reference sequence). The CDR3 is made up of 17 amino acids. Trimming took 1 base from V and 1 from J; bases not matched to a gene: 6. The CDR3 sequence: CASSEFWRGGRTDTQYF. CDR3 nucleotide sequence: TGCGCCAGCAGTGAGTTCTGGCGGGGGGGTCGCACAGATACGCAGTATTTT.

V and J are TRBV5-4 and TRBJ1-3, with D possibly matching TRBD1 (6 bases). Between the trimmed V and J ends, which lost 1 base and 1 base, there was a span of 9 bases. The CDR3 covers 15 residues. Per the germline V gene, CDR1 is SGHNT and CDR2 is YYREEE (reference sequence). CDR3 DNA sequence: TGTGCCAGCAGCTTGCAGGGGCAATCTGGAAACACCATATATTTT. This encodes CASSLQGQSGNTIYF.

The chain employs TRBV28 and TRBJ1-5, with D possibly TRBD1 on 5 matching bases. In germline, CDR1 is MDHEN, CDR2 SYDVKM. This CDR3 comprises 15 residues. With 6 bases removed from V and 0 bases from J, the gap between germline ends came to 12 bases. The CDR3 DNA follows: TGTGCCAGCAGACCGCAGGGTTATAGCAATCAGCCCCAGCATTTT. This encodes CASRPQGYSNQPQHF. Using reference TRBV28 and TRBJ1-5 for the parts outside the CDR3, the full variable domain is DVKVTQSSRYLVKRTGEKVFLECVQDMDHENMFWYRQDPGLGLRLIYFSYDVKMKEKGDIPEGYSVSREKKERFSLILESASTNQTSMYLCASRPQGYSNQPQHFGDGTRLSIL.

The chain links TRBV6-6 to TRBJ1-4, with TRBD1 matching 7 bases. CDR3 size: 15 residues. Germline V gene sequence: CDR1 MNHNY, CDR2 SVGAGI (reference sequence). V was pared by 0 bases and J by 7 bases, with 5 bases of the junction left unmatched. CDR3 DNA sequence: TGTGCCAGCAGTTACTCTCCAGGGGGGGGTGAAAAACTGTTTTTT. This translates into CASSYSPGGGEKLFF.

This clone was recorded only once. This chain joins TRBV7-2 and TRBJ2-7, with D tentatively TRBD2 (7 bases). The CDR3 loop spans 17 amino acids. The V end was cut by 5 bases, the J end by 4 bases, with 24 bases between. From germline, CDR1 is SGHTA and CDR2 FQGNSA. The CDR3 loop reads CASSPFRGGRGFYEQYF. CDR3 coding DNA: TGTGCCAGCAGCCCCTTTAGGGGGGGCCGGGGTTTTTACGAGCAGTACTTC.

This CDR3 is CASSLGLAANNEQFF. The DNA of the CDR3 is TGTGCCAGCAGCTTGGGGCTAGCCGCCAACAATGAGCAGTTCTTC. This chain links TRBV5-4 with TRBJ2-1, with D possibly being TRBD2 (5 bases). The CDR3 loop spans 15 amino acids. Trimming took off 0 bases at V and 5 bases at J, with 12 bases between the two ends. From germline, CDR1 is SGHNT and CDR2 YYREEE (reference sequence).

The V and J genes are TRBV29-1 and TRBJ2-3; either TRBD1 or TRBD2 may supply D (5 bases each). V lost 3 bases to trimming and J lost 2 bases, with 12 bases between them. The CDR3 has 14 residues. Germline V CDR1 and CDR2: SQVTM, ANQGSEA. The chain's CDR3 is CSVDGPGLTDTQYF. CDR3 DNA sequence: TGCAGCGTTGACGGACCGGGGCTCACAGATACGCAGTATTTT.